A single sample gave rise to the 20 T cell receptor beta chains below, sequenced in a study of blood T cells in healthy people across ages. A second roughly 6 to 12 cycle PCR used barcoded and J-beta primers. TCRdb redid the calling of the 5' RACE reads with MiXCR, one entry per CDR3 protein. The sample records over 600,000 distinct CDR3 sequences, 40% to 45% being singletons. Material for sequencing was blood. Receptor source: a man older than 75 in good health.

This clonotype was counted only a few times. The rearrangement joins TRBV12-1 to TRBJ2-4; the D call TRBD2 from the table was never checked on the DNA. TRBV12-1 represents a pseudogene. This CDR3 contains 13 residues. CDR3 region: CASLSGSGREQYF. The CDR3 region has the DNA TGTGCCAGCCTGAGCGGGAGCGGGAGAGAGCAGTACTTC.

Concerning this clonotype: A read error may explain this, as a much larger clone is one base away. The genes are TRBV15 and TRBJ2-3, with unresolved D. The CDR3 extends over 14 amino acids. The germline V gene encodes CDR1 LNHNV and CDR2 YYDKDF (reference sequence). The CDR3 nucleotides are TGTGCCACCATCAGAGAGGTAGTCCCAGATACGCAGTATTTT. It encodes CATIREVVPDTQYF. The whole variable domain, filled in from reference TRBV15 and TRBJ2-3, reads DAMVIQNPRYQVTQFGKPVTLSCSQTLNHNVMYWYQQKSSQAPKLLFHYYDKDFNNEADTPDNFQSRRPNTSFCFLDIRSPGLGDTAMYLCATIREVVPDTQYFGPGTRLTVL.

This clonotype came up once. A read error may produce the germline difference seen at one junction end. The CDR3: CASSSSGLAGVERFF. DNA of the CDR3: TGCGCCAGCAGCTCATCGGGACTAGCGGGAGTGGAGCGGTTCTTC. The chain couples TRBV5-1 to TRBJ2-1; the match to TRBD2 covers 14 bases. Germline values: CDR1 SGHRS, CDR2 YFSETQ. This CDR3 is built from 15 residues.

This clonotype was picked up a small number of times. This chain uses TRBV6-2 or TRBV6-3 with TRBJ2-7, with 8 bases lining up with TRBD1. Germline values: CDR1 MNHEY, CDR2 SVGEGT. J gave up 3 bases and V 4 bases, and 5 bases lay outside the gene matches. CDR3 length equals 14 residues. The CDR3 coding sequence is TGTGCCAGCAGTTCCACCGGGACAGGCTACGAGCAGTACTTC. It specifies CASSSTGTGYEQYF.

The J gene is TRBJ2-5, the V gene TRBV7-2; D is uncertain. The CDR3 has 14 amino acids. The germline V and J ends were trimmed by 1 base and 1 base, with 7 bases remaining between them. From germline, CDR1 is SGHTA and CDR2 FQGNSA. The CDR3 DNA reads as TGTGCCAGCAGCTTAGGGTGGTCCCAAGAGACCCAGTACTTC. Translation gives CASSLGWSQETQYF.

This chain connects TRBV9 to TRBJ2-1, with TRBD2 matching 11 bases. With the DNA end fitting TRBJ2-7 better, the J assignment may be wrong. There are 16 residues in the CDR3. Germline V gene lookup returns CDR1 SGDLS and CDR2 YYNGEE. The CDR3 sequence is CASSATSGSSYNEQYF. For the CDR3, the DNA is TGTGCCAGCAGTGCCACTAGCGGGAGCTCCTACAATGAGCAGTACTTC.

This clonotype was detected only once. This chain connects TRBV24-1 to TRBJ2-1, with 9 nucleotides matching TRBD1. The CDR3 has 15 amino acids. Germline V gene sequence: CDR1 KGHDR, CDR2 SFDVKD. The trim removed 5 bases at V and 13 bases at J, leaving 14 bases unmatched. The CDR3 region is CATSGFGTGIGGQFF. DNA for the CDR3: TGTGCCACCAGTGGTTTTGGGACAGGGATTGGCGGTCAGTTCTTC.

This clonotype turned up a few times. The chain recombines TRBV20-1 with TRBJ1-4, with 7 bases lining up with TRBD1. CDR1 and CDR2 (germline): DFQATT, SNEGSKA (reference sequence). J gave up 1 base and V 4 bases, and 9 bases lay outside the gene matches. This CDR3 is built from 16 residues. The CDR3 nucleotides read TGCAGTGCTACGAGGACAGGCTTTGGAACTAATGAAAAACTGTTTTTT. This translates into CSATRTGFGTNEKLFF.

The chain recombines TRBV10-3 with TRBJ1-5; perhaps TRBD1 as D (5 bases). The CDR3 extends over 15 amino acids. Per the germline V gene, CDR1 is ENHRY and CDR2 is SYGVKD. V was pared by 3 bases and J by 1 base, with 10 bases between. CDR3 loop: CAISDGAESNQPQHF. In DNA, the CDR3 is TGTGCCATCAGTGATGGGGCAGAGAGCAATCAGCCCCAGCATTTT.

Many counts were recorded for this clonotype. This chain joins TRBV7-9 and TRBJ2-5; TRBD2 is a possible D gene (6 bases). The CDR3 runs to 13 residues. Trimming took off 5 bases at V and 5 bases at J, with 12 bases between the two ends. CDR1 is SEHNR, CDR2 FQNEAQ, per germline (reference sequence). CDR3 sequence (DNA): TGTGCCAGCAGCAATAATGGGGGGGAGACCCAGTACTTC. Amino acid sequence: CASSNNGGETQYF.

This chain connects TRBV14 to TRBJ1-1, with D possibly being TRBD1 (5 bases). Per the germline V gene, CDR1 is SGHDN and CDR2 is FVKESK. The CDR3 loop spans 13 amino acids. V was cut by 8 bases and J by 1 base, with 11 bases left in between. The CDR3: CASYPTGNTEAFF. CDR3 nucleotides: TGTGCCAGCTATCCTACAGGGAACACTGAAGCTTTCTTT. The full variable domain, its missing parts supplied by reference TRBV14 and TRBJ1-1, is EAGVTQFPSHSVIEKGQTVTLRCDPISGHDNLYWYRRVMGKEIKFLLHFVKESKQDESGMPNNRFLAERTGGTYSTLKVQPAELEDSGVYFCASYPTGNTEAFFGQGTRLTVV.

The table lists this clonotype with a count of one. V is TRBV4-1 and J is TRBJ1-6, with D unclear. The CDR3 totals 17 residues. V was clipped by 0 bases and J by 0 bases, with 9 bases between them. CDR1 and CDR2 from the germline V gene are MGHRA and YSYEKL. For the CDR3, the DNA is TGCGCCAGCAGCCAAGATGAGGACTACTCCTATAATTCACCCCTCCACTTT. Protein sequence: CASSQDEDYSYNSPLHF.

This chain uses TRBV27 with TRBJ1-5; D remains unclear. Trimming cost V 6 bases and J 1 base, with 13 bases left between them. This CDR3 contains 15 residues. Germline-derived CDR1 and CDR2 are MNHEY and SMNVEV (reference sequence). The DNA of the CDR3 is TGTGCCAGCAGCCGTGTAGGCGGGAGCAATCAGCCCCAGCATTTT. Its protein product is CASSRVGGSNQPQHF.

This clonotype showed up just a few times. The rearrangement uses TRBV9 and TRBJ2-1; possible D gene TRBD2, 5 bases. V was trimmed by 0 bases and J by 0 bases, leaving 7 bases between them. Germline-derived CDR1 and CDR2 are SGDLS and YYNGEE. This CDR3 has 15 residues. As DNA, the CDR3 is TGTGCCAGCAGCGTAGGGAGGCCCTCCTACAATGAGCAGTTCTTC. Amino acid sequence: CASSVGRPSYNEQFF.

This clonotype was detected a few times. The V and J genes are TRBV5-1 and TRBJ2-7; D is perhaps TRBD1 (6 bases). The CDR3 spans 15 residues. Germline CDR1 is SGHRS and CDR2 is YFSETQ. V was clipped by 4 bases and J by 5 bases, with 19 bases between them. CDR3 in DNA: TGCGCCAGCAGCCAAGGACAGACCTACGTCGACGAGCAGTACTTC. Translation: CASSQGQTYVDEQYF.

The rearrangement uses TRBV6-2 or TRBV6-3 and TRBJ2-1; the match to TRBD2 covers 8 bases. V lost 2 bases and J lost 9; bases outside the gene matches: 12. The CDR3 contains 16 residues. Germline values: CDR1 MNHEY, CDR2 SVGEGT. Written as DNA, the CDR3 is TGTGCCAGCAGTTACCCCGGGACTAGACGGTCGAGTGAGCAGTTCTTC. Translation: CASSYPGTRRSSEQFF.

This clonotype has a handful of counts. This chain links TRBV5-1 with TRBJ1-1, with 7 bases matching TRBD1. The CDR3 is made up of 13 amino acids. V was pared by 4 bases and J by 6 bases, with 6 bases of the junction left unmatched. Germline CDR1 and CDR2: SGHRS and YFSETQ. The CDR3 sequence: CASSVEGGPEAFF. The CDR3 bases are TGCGCCAGCAGCGTGGAAGGGGGCCCTGAAGCTTTCTTT.

CDR3 DNA: TGTGCCAGCAGTGAAGGGAGGCAGGGACAGGGGACCCAGTACTTC. This translates into CASSEGRQGQGTQYF. The chain combines TRBV6-1 with TRBJ2-5; TRBD1 agrees at 9 bases. V shed 1 base and J 7 bases; nucleotides not matched to a gene: 7. The CDR3 length is 15 residues. The germline CDR1 and CDR2 sequences are MNHNS and SASEGT.

The rearrangement uses TRBV25-1 and TRBJ1-5; D remains unclear. The CDR3 sequence is 13 residues long. The V end lost 1 base, the J end lost 7 bases, and 8 bases lay between the germline ends. CDR1 and CDR2 from the germline V gene are MGHDK and SYGVNS. The CDR3 loop is CASSEFGEQPQHF. In DNA form, the CDR3 reads TGTGCCAGCAGTGAATTTGGGGAACAGCCCCAGCATTTT.

This clonotype was detected only a few times. The genes are TRBV20-1 and TRBJ2-7; D possibly corresponds to TRBD2 (6 bases). Deletions cut 3 bases from V and 2 bases from J, with 11 bases between. Germline CDR1 DFQATT, CDR2 SNEGSKA (reference sequence). The CDR3 is made up of 13 amino acids. The CDR3 loop is CSARRGNTYEQYF. CDR3 DNA: TGCAGTGCTAGGCGGGGCAACACCTACGAGCAGTACTTC.